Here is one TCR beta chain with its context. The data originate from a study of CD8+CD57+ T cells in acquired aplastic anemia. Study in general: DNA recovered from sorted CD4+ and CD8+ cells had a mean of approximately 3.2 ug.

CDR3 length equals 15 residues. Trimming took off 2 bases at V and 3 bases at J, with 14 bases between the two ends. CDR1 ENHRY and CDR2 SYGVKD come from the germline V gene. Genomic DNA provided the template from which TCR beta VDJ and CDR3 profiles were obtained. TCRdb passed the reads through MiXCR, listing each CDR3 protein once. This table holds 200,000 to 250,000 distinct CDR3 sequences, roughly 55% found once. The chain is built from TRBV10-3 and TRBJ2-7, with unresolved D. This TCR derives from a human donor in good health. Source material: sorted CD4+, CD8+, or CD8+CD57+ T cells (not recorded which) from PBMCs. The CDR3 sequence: CAISELSAVFYEQYF. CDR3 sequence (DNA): TGTGCCATCAGTGAGCTAAGCGCCGTCTTCTACGAGCAGTACTTC.